This T cell receptor (beta chain) originates from a study of OX40 agonist ivuxolimab in advanced cancers. Study-wide context: Every 2 weeks, ivuxolimab was infused into the patients intravenously at between 0.01 and 10 mg/kg. Three patients showed partial responses: one hepatocellular carcinoma and two cutaneous melanoma cases. Mean age around 60 years, range roughly 23 to 79; around 80% male. Study-wide results and limits: At 0.1 to 3.0 mg/kg, CD4+ and CD8+ blood T cells expanded clonally by week 6.

Between the trimmed V and J ends, which lost 6 bases and 3 bases, there was a span of 18 bases. Germline V lookup: CDR1 MDHEN, CDR2 SYDVKM. CDR3 size: 15 residues. Worth noting for this clone: Its specificity is unknown.

Clones were sequenced by immunoSEQ multiplex PCR, and TCRdb holds only the in-frame ones, with some missing. The table has tens of thousands of clones, roughly 80% seen once. V gene TRBV28 combines with J gene TRBJ2-7; D is uncertain. The sample was CD4+ or CD8+ T cells sorted from blood, taken in a trial of the OX40 agonist ivuxolimab. This TCR came from an adult with an advanced solid tumor such as melanoma, head and neck, liver or kidney cancer. The CDR3 DNA reads TGTGCCAGCAGCGCACCCTTCACCTCGAACTACGAGCAGTACTTC. It encodes CASSAPFTSNYEQYF.